What follows are 24 T cell receptor beta chains derived from one specimen sequenced in a study of metastatic and nonmetastatic thyroid tumors (dated by TCRdb to the early 2020s). None of the patients had been given any treatment before thyroid surgery. The library was obtained by PCR. Instrument used: Illumina HiSeq 4000. Through fastp at Q25 and MiXCR, TCRdb rebuilt clones from the public reads, retaining in-frame beta chains. Across this sample there are 25,000 to 30,000 clones, with roughly 23% seen only once. Roughly 15% of the sample comes from the top ten. Sequencing input: blood. All receptors come from a female donor with papillary thyroid cancer or a benign thyroid nodule (not recorded which). Some clones in this sample may be carry-over from other donors' samples.

This clone was observed at least ten times. This sequence joins TRBV24-1 and TRBJ2-1; 14 positions match TRBD2. Germline assignment: CDR1 KGHDR and CDR2 SFDVKD. Trimming removed 3 bases from V and 3 bases from J; junction bases left unmatched: 9. The CDR3 sequence is 19 residues long. The CDR3 region is CATSDAPGLAGVVYNEQFF. The CDR3 nucleotides read TGTGCCACCAGTGATGCACCGGGACTAGCGGGAGTTGTCTACAATGAGCAGTTCTTC.

This clone was picked up a small number of times. The chain carries TRBV5-1 and TRBJ1-6; maybe TRBD1 (6 bases). The CDR3 contains 15 residues. The V end was cut by 2 bases, the J end by 8 bases, with 14 bases between. Germline assignment: CDR1 SGHRS and CDR2 YFSETQ. The CDR3 reads CASSFSPGADSPLHF. DNA of the CDR3: TGCGCCAGCAGCTTCTCTCCGGGGGCGGATTCACCCCTCCACTTT.

A remark on this clone: An end of the junction differs from the germline gene, which may be a read error. The chain joins TRBV28 to TRBJ1-1, with a weak D call TRBD1 (5 bases). CDR3 length: 14 residues. CDR1 is MDHEN, CDR2 SYDVKM, per germline. The CDR3 bases are TGTGCCAGCAGCCTCCCGGGGCGAGGCACAGAAGATTTCTTT. Translation: CASSLPGRGTEDFF.

This clone is medium-sized by share. V is TRBV2 and J is TRBJ1-2; 11 positions match TRBD1. This CDR3 has 14 amino acids. Germline V gene lookup returns CDR1 SNHLY and CDR2 FYNNEI. V lost 3 bases, J lost 5 bases, and 2 bases stayed unmatched. In DNA, the CDR3 is TGTGCCAGCAGTGAGGACAGGGGGCTTTATGGCTACACCTTC. Translated: CASSEDRGLYGYTF.

This clone was seen many times. The rearrangement uses TRBV24-1 and TRBJ1-1, with D uncertain. In germline, CDR1 is KGHDR, CDR2 SFDVKD. With 7 bases removed from V and 7 bases from J, the gap between germline ends came to 9 bases. The CDR3 is made up of 11 amino acids. CDR3 nucleotide sequence: TGTGCCACCAGGTTAGATAATGAAGCTTTCTTT. Translating gives CATRLDNEAFF.

The rearrangement uses TRBV10-2 and TRBJ2-7; 12 positions agree with TRBD2. The trim removed 6 bases at V and 1 base at J, leaving 4 bases unmatched. Germline V gene data show CDR1 as WSHSY and CDR2 as SAAADI. CDR3 length equals 15 residues. CDR3 residues: CASRPLAGGSYEQYF. In nucleotides, the CDR3 is TGCGCCAGCAGACCACTAGCGGGAGGATCCTACGAGCAGTACTTC.

The chain carries TRBV15 and TRBJ1-2; no firm D call. Germline V CDR1 and CDR2: LNHNV, YYDKDF (reference sequence). The CDR3 sequence is 11 residues long. Trimming left V 4 bases short and J 8 bases short, with 8 bases between. The DNA of the CDR3 is TGTGCCACCAGCAAGTCATTGGGCTACACCTTC. Translating it yields CATSKSLGYTF.

This clone has more than one count but fewer than ten. The chain carries TRBV6-1 and TRBJ2-1; D uncertain. The CDR3 is 13 amino acids. V was pared by 4 bases and J by 6 bases, with 10 bases between. The V gene's germline CDR1 is MNHNS and CDR2 SASEGT. The CDR3 sequence is CASSAPALNEQFF. The CDR3 coding sequence is TGTGCCAGCAGTGCTCCAGCGCTCAATGAGCAGTTCTTC.

This clone was recorded a few times. At one end the junction does not follow the germline gene, possibly because of a read error. The CDR3 region is CASSTNGGTNFLTF. CDR3 in DNA: TGTGCCAGCAGCACTAACGGGGGTACCAACTTCCTGACTTTC. The V call is TRBV28, the J call TRBJ2-6; possibly TRBD2 for D (6 bases). Germline CDR1 reads MDHEN; CDR2 reads SYDVKM. This CDR3 comprises 14 residues.

At least ten counts were recorded for this clone. This rearrangement joins TRBV14 to TRBJ1-1; D remains ambiguous. In germline, CDR1 is SGHDN, CDR2 FVKESK. Trimming shortened V by 3 bases and J by 4 bases, and 12 bases separated the two germline ends. The CDR3 totals 14 residues. CDR3 region: CASSQDGVGTEAFF. CDR3 in DNA: TGTGCCAGCAGCCAGGACGGAGTGGGCACTGAAGCTTTCTTT.

The CDR3 coding sequence is TGTGCCAGTAGTATTATCCCGCCACGGGATGAGCAGTTCTTC. Its protein is CASSIIPPRDEQFF. V usage is TRBV19 and J usage is TRBJ2-1; D remains ambiguous. Germline CDR1 and CDR2: LNHDA and SQIVND (reference sequence). V shed 3 bases and J shed 8 bases, with 14 bases lying between them. The CDR3 is 14 residues long.

By proportion, this clone is medium-sized. As DNA, the CDR3 is TGTGCCAGCAGTGGAAGCGTGGGACTAGCGGGACCCTACGAGCAGTACTTC. Encoded protein: CASSGSVGLAGPYEQYF. The rearrangement links TRBV12-3 or TRBV12-4 to TRBJ2-7; 13 positions match TRBD2. The CDR3 has 17 amino acids. V lost 5 bases to trimming and J lost 2 bases; unmatched junction nucleotides: 9.

This clone was seen ten or more times. The chain carries TRBV4-2 and TRBJ2-7, with TRBD2 matching over 16 bases. Germline V CDR1 and CDR2: LGHNA, YNFKEQ. J lost 4 bases, V lost 2 bases, and 14 bases had no gene match. The CDR3 covers 20 residues. The CDR3 DNA reads TGTGCCAGCAGCCAAAAATCAGGGACTAGCGGGAGGGCCTACCGGTACGAGCAGTACTTC. It encodes CASSQKSGTSGRAYRYEQYF.

This clone was found many times. The chain's CDR3 is CASRQGVVKDTQYF. For the CDR3, the DNA is TGCGCCAGCAGACAGGGGGTGGTAAAAGATACGCAGTATTTT. The J gene is TRBJ2-3, the V gene TRBV5-1, with 8 bases fitting TRBD1. The V gene end was trimmed by 5 bases and the J gene end by 5 bases; junction bases not matched to a gene: 7. This CDR3 is built from 14 residues. Looked up from germline, CDR1 is SGHRS and CDR2 is YFSETQ. Filled out from reference TRBV5-1 and TRBJ2-3, the complete variable domain reads KAGVTQTPRYLIKTRGQQVTLSCSPISGHRSVSWYQQTPGQGLQFLFEYFSETQRNKGNFPGRFSGRQFSNSRSEMNVSTLELGDSALYLCASRQGVVKDTQYFGPGTRLTVL.

The chain joins TRBV27 to TRBJ2-5, with 9 bases aligning to TRBD1. Germline-derived CDR1 and CDR2 are MNHEY and SMNVEV (reference sequence). The CDR3 spans 14 residues. The ends lost 5 bases at V and 5 bases at J; junction bases unmatched: 6. The CDR3, as DNA: TGTGCCAGCAGTCCACAGGGGACAGGGGAGACCCAGTACTTC. This encodes CASSPQGTGETQYF.

The CDR3 loop is CASSLKNGNTIYF. CDR3 nucleotides: TGTGCCAGCAGCCTTAAGAATGGAAACACCATATATTTT. The J gene is TRBJ1-3, the V gene TRBV11-2; D gene uncertain. This CDR3 spans 13 amino acids. V lost 5 bases and J 3 bases, leaving 8 bases between the germline ends. The germline gives CDR1 SGHAT, CDR2 FQNNGV. Full variable domain (missing parts from reference TRBV11-2 and TRBJ1-3): EAGVAQSPRYKIIEKRQSVAFWCNPISGHATLYWYQQILGQGPKLLIQFQNNGVVDDSQLPKDRFSAERLKGVDSTLKIQPAKLEDSAVYLCASSLKNGNTIYFGEGSWLTVV.

The chain couples TRBV5-1 to TRBJ2-7; D gene uncertain. Per germline, CDR1 SGHRS and CDR2 YFSETQ. V gave up 0 bases and J gave up 0 bases, with 4 bases separating them. The CDR3 is made up of 13 amino acids. CDR3 sequence reads: CASSLDNSYEQYF. The CDR3 coding sequence is TGCGCCAGCAGCTTGGACAACTCCTACGAGCAGTACTTC.

This clone is medium-sized (0.01 to 0.1%) by share. This chain uses TRBV6-5 with TRBJ2-1; TRBD2 aligns across 9 bases. The J segment lost 1 base and the V segment lost 4 bases, leaving 8 bases of the junction unmatched. This CDR3 is 17 amino acids long. Per germline, CDR1 MNHEY and CDR2 SVGAGI. The DNA for the CDR3 is TGTGCCAGCAGTTGGAATCTAGCGGGAAGGTCCTACAATGAGCAGTTCTTC. Protein sequence: CASSWNLAGRSYNEQFF.

The genes are TRBV28 and TRBJ1-1; D possibly corresponds to TRBD1 (6 bases). V was trimmed by 3 bases and J by 3 bases, leaving 14 bases between them. CDR3 length: 15 amino acids. Germline V gene data show CDR1 as MDHEN and CDR2 as SYDVKM. DNA of the CDR3: TGTGCCAGCAGTTTTTTTTTGAGGGGGGACACTGAAGCTTTCTTT. Protein product: CASSFFLRGDTEAFF. The whole variable domain, filled in from reference TRBV28 and TRBJ1-1, reads DVKVTQSSRYLVKRTGEKVFLECVQDMDHENMFWYRQDPGLGLRLIYFSYDVKMKEKGDIPEGYSVSREKKERFSLILESASTNQTSMYLCASSFFLRGDTEAFFGQGTRLTVV.

This clone was observed a few times. The rearrangement joins TRBV6-6 to TRBJ1-2, with D unclear. V lost 2 bases and J lost 4, with 14 bases in between. The CDR3 totals 15 residues. The germline gives CDR1 MNHNY, CDR2 SVGAGI (reference sequence). The CDR3 loop reads CASSYVGRNLYGYTF. CDR3 nucleotide sequence: TGTGCCAGCAGTTACGTCGGCCGGAACCTCTATGGCTACACCTTC.

The V gene is TRBV5-1, the J gene TRBJ2-7; 7 nucleotides align to TRBD1. Germline V gene data show CDR1 as SGHRS and CDR2 as YFSETQ. V lost 4 bases to trimming and J lost 10 bases; unmatched junction nucleotides: 11. The CDR3 has 13 residues. The CDR3 DNA sequence: TGCGCCAGCAGCCCCGAGGGGGCCTACTATCAGTACTTC. It specifies CASSPEGAYYQYF.

The CDR3 bases are TGTGCCAGCAGCCAAGATGGACTAGCGGGAAGCACAGATACGCAGTATTTT. This translates into CASSQDGLAGSTDTQYF. The genes are TRBV4-2 and TRBJ2-3; the match to TRBD2 covers 12 bases. CDR3 size: 17 residues. The germline gives CDR1 LGHNA, CDR2 YNFKEQ. V gave up 0 bases and J gave up 0 bases; unmatched junction bases: 1.

V usage is TRBV20-1 and J usage is TRBJ1-2, with D possibly being TRBD1 (6 bases). From germline, CDR1 is DFQATT and CDR2 SNEGSKA (reference sequence). This CDR3 comprises 14 residues. Trimming took off 2 bases at V and 9 bases at J, with 19 bases between the two ends. The CDR3 spells CSARSRQEASSYTF. CDR3 in DNA: TGCAGTGCTAGATCACGACAGGAGGCAAGTAGCTACACCTTC.

This clone has at least ten counts. The J gene is TRBJ2-1, the V gene TRBV7-2; 8 positions match TRBD1. Trimming cost V 5 bases and J 5 bases; bases outside gene matches: 11. The CDR3 is 16 residues long. Germline CDR1 is SGHTA and CDR2 is FQGNSA. The CDR3 DNA reads as TGTGCCAGCAGCCGCCCACGGGAGACAGGGGACAATGAGCAGTTCTTC. It codes for CASSRPRETGDNEQFF.